Below, 27 T cell receptor beta chains from the same sample are listed, as sequenced in a study of tumor and adjacent non-tumor tissue in lung cancer. Three rounds of nested PCR, following a modified ARM-PCR protocol, produced the TCRbeta library. TCRdb used MiXCR to reprocess the multiplex PCR reads, holding one entry per CDR3 protein. Of 120,000 or so distinct CDR3 sequences in the sample, 66% were seen once. No cell sorting was done before RNA was extracted from the tissue. The sequencing input was lung tumor tissue. The receptor set was obtained from a man under 40 with non-small cell lung cancer.

Comments on this clonotype: One end of the junction does not line up with germline, which may come from a read error. The CDR3 DNA reads TGCGGCGTGTTCCGGGACAAGAACACCGGGGAGTTGTTTTTT. Protein product: CGVFRDKNTGELFF. V and J are TRBV29-1 and TRBJ2-2, with a possible D match to TRBD1 (6 bases). The CDR3 covers 14 residues. Germline V CDR1 and CDR2: SQVTM, ANQGSEA.

This clonotype was counted only a few times. A much larger clonotype is one base distant, so this may be a read error. This rearrangement joins TRBV5-6 to TRBJ1-6, with D maybe TRBD1 (5 bases). Looked up from germline, CDR1 is SGHDT and CDR2 is YYEEEE. The CDR3 is 13 residues long. CDR3 in DNA: TGTACCAGCAGCTGGGACGGGAATTCACCCCTCCACTTT. Protein sequence: CTSSWDGNSPLHF.

As regards this clonotype: The CDR3 does not end in the conserved phenylalanine or tryptophan, so this is likely a read error. The chain joins TRBV4-1 to TRBJ1-5; D gene uncertain. The CDR3 is made up of 15 amino acids. Per the germline V gene, CDR1 is MGHRA and CDR2 is YSYEKL. The CDR3: CASSQEGSGDQPQHY. The CDR3, as DNA: TGCGCCAGTAGCCAAGAGGGCAGTGGTGATCAGCCCCAGCATTAT.

Comments on this clonotype: Mismatch with germline at one junction end may stem from a read error. V usage is TRBV11-2 and J usage is TRBJ1-1; D not resolved. The CDR3 has 15 residues. Germline assignment: CDR1 SGHAT and CDR2 FQNNGV. CDR3 amino acids: CASRLARVPNTEAYF. CDR3 sequence (DNA): TGTGCCAGCCGCTTAGCAAGGGTCCCGAACACTGAAGCTTACTTT.

As concerns this clonotype: At one boundary the junction diverges from the germline segment, which might be a read error. J is TRBJ2-1 and V is TRBV6-5; perhaps TRBD2 as D (6 bases). This CDR3 has 16 residues. Germline V lookup: CDR1 MNHEY, CDR2 SVGAGI. The CDR3 coding sequence is TGTGACAGCAGTTACTCGTGGCGGGGATCCTGCAATGAGCAGTTCTTC. It translates to CDSSYSWRGSCNEQFF.

Only one count was recorded for this clonotype. A much more abundant neighbour one base away suggests this may be a read error. The chain links TRBV30 to TRBJ2-1, with 10 positions matching TRBD2. CDR3 length: 13 amino acids. Germline V gives CDR1 GTSNPN, CDR2 SVGIG (reference sequence). V gave up 5 bases and J gave up 8 bases; unmatched junction bases: 6. As DNA, the CDR3 is TGTGCCTGGCATAGCGGGAGGCCCGATGAGCAGTTCTTC. Translated: CAWHSGRPDEQFF.

This clonotype was found once. The V gene is TRBV20-1, the J gene TRBJ1-1; D gene ambiguous. Per germline, CDR1 DFQATT and CDR2 SNEGSKA (reference sequence). V was shortened by 3 bases and J by 4 bases, with 12 bases between the two germline ends. CDR3 length equals 13 residues. CDR3 region: CSASSHRVTEAFF. CDR3 coding DNA: TGCAGTGCTAGTTCGCATAGAGTCACTGAAGCTTTCTTT.

About this clonotype: A much larger clone is a single base away; this may be a read error. The chain carries TRBV12-3 or TRBV12-4 and TRBJ2-7; D is unclear. CDR3 length: 13 residues. In nucleotides, the CDR3 is TGTGTCAGCAGTCTACTGCTGGGGAACGAGCAGTACTTC. Its translation: CVSSLLLGNEQYF.

About this clonotype itself: Germline and junction disagree at one end, which may indicate a read error. The CDR3 DNA sequence: TGTGCCAGCAGGGGGGTCGGGCAGTCCGGGACCCATTACTTC. This encodes CASRGVGQSGTHYF. The rearrangement links TRBV6-1 to TRBJ2-5; the D gene could be TRBD1 or TRBD2 (5 bases each). The CDR3 sequence is 14 residues long. The germline gives CDR1 MNHNS, CDR2 SASEGT.

Turning to this clonotype: An end of the junction does not agree with germline; a read error may underlie this. The chain combines TRBV4-1 with TRBJ1-1, with D possibly TRBD1 on 6 matching bases. The CDR3 contains 14 residues. Germline V CDR1 and CDR2: MGHRA, YSYEKL. The CDR3 region has the DNA TGCGCCTGCAGCCATCCGGACAGTAACACTGAAGCTTTCTTT. Encoded protein: CACSHPDSNTEAFF.

Ten or more counts support this clonotype. The gene calls are TRBV10-3 and TRBJ1-5, with no clear D. The V and J ends lost 4 bases and 6 bases respectively, with 10 bases between them. Germline-derived CDR1 and CDR2 are ENHRY and SYGVKD. The CDR3 has 13 residues. The CDR3 DNA follows: TGTGCCATCAGTGGTACGGGCCCTCAGCCCCAGCATTTT. Its translation: CAISGTGPQPQHF.

The gene calls are TRBV4-1 and TRBJ1-1, with D hard to call. Germline V gene sequence: CDR1 MGHRA, CDR2 YSYEKL. V dropped 2 bases and J dropped 4 bases, with 11 bases sitting between them. The CDR3 loop spans 14 amino acids. In nucleotides, the CDR3 is TGCGCCAGCAGCCAAAGACCTGACGGCACTGAAGCTTTCTTT. Translating it yields CASSQRPDGTEAFF.

A remark on this clonotype: This may stem from a read error, because a much larger clone lies one nucleotide away. The chain joins TRBV29-1 to TRBJ2-6; a possible D gene is TRBD1 (6 bases). V gave up 5 bases and J gave up 6 bases, with 11 bases separating them. In germline, CDR1 is SQVTM, CDR2 ANQGSEA. This CDR3 spans 13 amino acids. The CDR3 loop is CSVYRVVANVLTF. Written as DNA, the CDR3 is TGCAGCGTTTACAGGGTGGTGGCCAACGTCCTGACTTTC.

The genes are TRBV20-1 and TRBJ2-3; no firm D call. The J call may be in error: the DNA end matches TRBJ1-5 better. This CDR3 is built from 11 residues. Per germline, CDR1 DFQATT and CDR2 SNEGSKA (reference sequence). The DNA for the CDR3 is TGCAGTGCTAGAGGGGAAGATACGCAGCATTTT. It is translated as CSARGEDTQHF.

On this clonotype itself: A much larger clone differs by one base, so this may be a read error. This chain links TRBV24-1 with TRBJ1-5; a weak D match, TRBD1 (5 bases). Germline CDR1 KGHDR, CDR2 SFDVKD. The CDR3 runs 14 residues. V lost 0 bases, J lost 9 bases, and 11 bases lay in between. CDR3 loop: CATSDLEGIRPQHF. The CDR3 nucleotides read TGTGCCACCAGTGATTTGGAGGGGATTCGGCCCCAGCATTTT.

A word on this clonotype: The DNA is left out, because the CDR3 cannot be placed on it with certainty; the CDR3 is given as TCRdb lists it. This sequence joins TRBV5-4 and TRBJ1-5; the table's D call TRBD1 went unverified against the DNA. The CDR3 extends over 14 residues, inclusive of both ends. Germline loops: CDR1 SGHNT, CDR2 YYREEE (reference sequence). The CDR3 here is CASSFGQGNQLQHF.

The rearrangement joins TRBV12-3 or TRBV12-4 to TRBJ2-1; D is unresolved. There are 14 residues in the CDR3. V was cut by 7 bases and J by 5 bases, with 15 bases left in between. The CDR3 DNA reads TGTGCCAGCAACATGCAGGATGCAGACAATGAGCAGTTCTTC. Its translation: CASNMQDADNEQFF.

The J gene is TRBJ2-3, the V gene TRBV29-1; TRBD2 matches at 8 bases. The CDR3 totals 13 residues. From germline, CDR1 is SQVTM and CDR2 ANQGSEA. V was pared by 8 bases and J by 5 bases, with 9 bases of the junction left unmatched. The CDR3 coding sequence is TGCAGCTCAAGCGGGGGCATAGGAGATACGCAGTATTTT. It is translated as CSSSGGIGDTQYF.

In the case of this clonotype: A much larger clone lies a single base off, so this may be a read error. The conserved closing phenylalanine or tryptophan is absent in this CDR3, likely reflecting a read error. The CDR3 is CSANRAGGGDTQYY. As DNA, the CDR3 is TGCAGTGCCAACCGGGCGGGAGGGGGCGATACGCAGTATTAT. The V gene is TRBV20-1, the J gene TRBJ2-3; TRBD2 matches at 9 bases. V shed 6 bases, J shed 6 bases, and the junction held 10 bases outside the gene matches. This CDR3 is built from 14 residues. CDR1 and CDR2 (germline): DFQATT, SNEGSKA (reference sequence).

In the case of this clonotype: Given a much more abundant clone one base away, this may be a read error. V and J are TRBV24-1 and TRBJ2-1; 10 bases match TRBD2. Per germline, CDR1 KGHDR and CDR2 SFDVKD. The CDR3 runs 16 residues. CDR3 region: CATSDRAAGGGNKQFF. CDR3 bases: TGTGCCACCAGTGATCGCGCAGCGGGAGGGGGCAATAAGCAGTTCTTC.

As regards this clonotype: A much larger clone differs from this one at a single base, so this may be a read error. The chain couples TRBV12-3 or TRBV12-4 to TRBJ2-7; TRBD2 might be the D (6 bases). The CDR3 totals 12 residues. The chain's CDR3 is CASSSGGYGQYF. The CDR3 DNA follows: TGTGCCAGCAGTTCCGGGGGTTACGGGCAGTACTTC.

This clonotype was found a few times. The junction differs from germline at one of its ends, possibly a read error. V usage is TRBV6-5 and J usage is TRBJ2-1, with D possibly being TRBD2 (7 bases). CDR1 MNHEY and CDR2 SVGAGI come from the germline V gene. The CDR3 has 15 residues. In DNA, the CDR3 is TGTGTCAGCAGCCTGGGGGGGGCCGTGGGAAATGAGCAGTTCTTC. Translation: CVSSLGGAVGNEQFF.

CDR3 DNA sequence: TGTGCCACCAGCGAGTACACCGGGGAGCTGTTTTTT. Its translation is CATSEYTGELFF. The rearrangement joins TRBV24-1 to TRBJ2-2; D ambiguous. CDR1 KGHDR and CDR2 SFDVKD come from the germline V gene. Trimming cost V 7 bases and J 3 bases, with 5 bases left between them. CDR3 length: 12 residues.

Details on this clonotype: Compared with germline, one end of the junction differs, possibly owing to a read error. The chain is built from TRBV25-1 and TRBJ2-3; TRBD2 matches at 7 bases. In germline, CDR1 is MGHDK, CDR2 SYGVNS. CDR3 length: 18 amino acids. CDR3: CVSSEGERDFTITDTQYF. As DNA, the CDR3 is TGTGTCAGCAGTGAAGGCGAGCGGGATTTTACTATCACAGATACGCAGTATTTT.

A word on this clonotype: Being one base from a much bigger clone, this may be a read error. The chain is built from TRBV6-1 and TRBJ1-5; the match to TRBD1 covers 7 bases. Trimming took 7 bases from V and 2 from J; bases not matched to a gene: 8. The CDR3 runs to 15 residues. Per the germline V gene, CDR1 is MNHNS and CDR2 is SASEGT. The CDR3 DNA is TGTGCCAGCAAAAAGGGGGCAGGTGGCAATCAGCCCCAGCATTTT. Encoded protein: CASKKGAGGNQPQHF.

The table lists this clonotype with a few counts. A much larger clone lies a single base off, so this may be a read error. The chain recombines TRBV10-3 with TRBJ2-7; TRBD1 matches at 10 bases. The J segment lost 5 bases and the V segment lost 11 bases, leaving 9 bases of the junction unmatched. This CDR3 comprises 13 residues. CDR1 and CDR2 from the germline V gene are ENHRY and SYGVKD. CDR3 in DNA: TGTGCCGTCAACCCGGGACAGGGGCACGAGCAGTACTTC. Translated: CAVNPGQGHEQYF.

This clonotype was seen a few times. Relative to the germline gene, one junction end is altered; a read error may explain this. The gene calls are TRBV6-2 or TRBV6-3 and TRBJ2-7; unclear D gene. The CDR3 sequence is 14 residues long. Germline lookup yields CDR1 MNHEY and CDR2 SVGEGT. CDR3 bases: TGTACCAGCAGTTACTCGAAGGGTAGACACGAGCAGTACTTC. It translates to CTSSYSKGRHEQYF.